Reported below is one T cell receptor (beta chain). A much larger clone lies a single base off, so this may be a read error. Per germline, CDR1 MNHNS and CDR2 SASEGT. V lost 4 bases to trimming and J lost 11 bases, with 8 bases between them. This CDR3 comprises 10 residues. The data were obtained in a study of blood T cells in healthy people across ages. The use of a sample-barcoded 5' primer and a J-beta primer mix characterized a second PCR of roughly 7 to 11 cycles. TCRdb used MiXCR to reprocess the 5' RACE reads, holding one entry per CDR3 protein. The sample has a few hundred thousand distinct CDR3 sequences; 50% to 60% are singletons.

The origin of this receptor is a man between 60 and 70 years old in good health. The sample taken for sequencing was blood. The rearrangement joins TRBV6-1 to TRBJ1-1; D gene ambiguous. The CDR3: CASSGERAFF. The CDR3 bases are TGTGCCAGCAGTGGAGAGCGGGCTTTCTTT.